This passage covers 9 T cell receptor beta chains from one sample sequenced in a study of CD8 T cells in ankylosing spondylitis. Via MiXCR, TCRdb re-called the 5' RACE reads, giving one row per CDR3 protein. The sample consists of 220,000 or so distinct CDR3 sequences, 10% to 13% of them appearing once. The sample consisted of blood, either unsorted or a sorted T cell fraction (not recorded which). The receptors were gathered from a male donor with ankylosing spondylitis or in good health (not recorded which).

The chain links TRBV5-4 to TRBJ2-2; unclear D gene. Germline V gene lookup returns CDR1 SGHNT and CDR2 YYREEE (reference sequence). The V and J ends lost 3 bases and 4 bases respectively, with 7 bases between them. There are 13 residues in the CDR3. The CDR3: CASSSDSTGELFF. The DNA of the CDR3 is TGTGCCAGCAGCTCCGATTCCACCGGGGAGCTGTTTTTT.

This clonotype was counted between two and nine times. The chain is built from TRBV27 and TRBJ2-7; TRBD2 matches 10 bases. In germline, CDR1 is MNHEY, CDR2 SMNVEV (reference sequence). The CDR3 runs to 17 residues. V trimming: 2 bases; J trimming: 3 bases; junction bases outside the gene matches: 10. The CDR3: CASSLRGLAGVHYEQYF. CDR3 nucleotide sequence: TGTGCCAGCAGTTTAAGGGGGCTAGCGGGGGTTCACTACGAGCAGTACTTC.

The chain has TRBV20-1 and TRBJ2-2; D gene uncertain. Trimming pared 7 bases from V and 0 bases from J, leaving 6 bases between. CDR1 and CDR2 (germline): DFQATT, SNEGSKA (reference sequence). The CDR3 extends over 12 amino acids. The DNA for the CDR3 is TGCAGTGGACCGTCGAACACCGGGGAGCTGTTTTTT. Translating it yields CSGPSNTGELFF.

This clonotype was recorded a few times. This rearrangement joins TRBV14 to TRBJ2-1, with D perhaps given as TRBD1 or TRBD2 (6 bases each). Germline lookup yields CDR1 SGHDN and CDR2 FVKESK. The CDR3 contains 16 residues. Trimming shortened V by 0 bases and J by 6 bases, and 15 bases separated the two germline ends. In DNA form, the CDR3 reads TGTGCCAGCAGCCAAGAAAGGGGGGCCGTGGTCAATGAGCAGTTCTTC. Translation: CASSQERGAVVNEQFF.

For the CDR3, the DNA is TGTGCCAGCCCAAAATCCGGGACAGGGGTGAGCGAGACCCAGTACTTC. Translated: CASPKSGTGVSETQYF. V is TRBV6-1 and J is TRBJ2-5; 10 bases are a match to TRBD1. Germline CDR1 and CDR2: MNHNS and SASEGT. V trimming: 8 bases; J trimming: 5 bases; junction bases outside the gene matches: 14. The CDR3 totals 16 residues.

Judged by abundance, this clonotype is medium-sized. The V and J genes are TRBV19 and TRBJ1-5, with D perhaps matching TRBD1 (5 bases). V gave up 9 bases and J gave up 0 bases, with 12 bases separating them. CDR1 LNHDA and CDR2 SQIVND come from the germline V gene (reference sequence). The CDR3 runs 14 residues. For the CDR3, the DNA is TGTGCCAGCGATACCAGGGATAGCAATCAGCCCCAGCATTTT. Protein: CASDTRDSNQPQHF.

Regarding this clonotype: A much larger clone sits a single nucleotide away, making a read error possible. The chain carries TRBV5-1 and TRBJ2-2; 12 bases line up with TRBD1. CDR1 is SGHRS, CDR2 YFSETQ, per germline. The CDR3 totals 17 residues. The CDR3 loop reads CATAAGTGGADDGELSF. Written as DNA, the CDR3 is TGCGCCACCGCAGCGGGGACAGGGGGCGCCGATGACGGGGAGCTGTCTTTT.

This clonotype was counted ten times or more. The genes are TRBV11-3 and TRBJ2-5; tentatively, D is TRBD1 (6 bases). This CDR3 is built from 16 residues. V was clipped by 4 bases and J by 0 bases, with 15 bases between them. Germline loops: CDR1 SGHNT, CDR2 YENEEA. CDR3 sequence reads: CASSSGGGVYQETQYF. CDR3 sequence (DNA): TGTGCCAGCAGCTCTGGTGGGGGCGTGTACCAAGAGACCCAGTACTTC.

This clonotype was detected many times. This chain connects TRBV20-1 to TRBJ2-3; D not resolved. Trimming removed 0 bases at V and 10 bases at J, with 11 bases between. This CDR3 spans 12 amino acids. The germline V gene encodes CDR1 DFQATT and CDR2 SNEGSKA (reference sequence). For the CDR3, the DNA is TGCAGTGCTAGAGATGGGTCAAAGGCGCAGTATTTT. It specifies CSARDGSKAQYF.